The rows below give T cell receptor beta chains drawn from one sample of a study of T cell repertoires in cytomegalovirus infection. TCRdb re-analysed the reads in MiXCR, keeping a single row per CDR3 protein. The sample has around 310,000 distinct CDR3 sequences, about 17% seen once. The specimen was PBMCs. The receptors stem from a human donor in good health (CMV status not recorded). Some clones in this sample may be carry-over from other donors' samples. The CDR3 runs from the conserved cysteine through the conserved F or W. The order of the fields is J gene, clone size, V gene, D gene, CDR3 protein, CDR3 DNA. D genes are given only for firm matches. Rows give clone size only sometimes, using once, few, many, or a class for an expanded clone.

TRBJ1-6 | NA | TRBV25-1 | NA | CASSLIHSPLHF | TGTGCCAGCAGTCTCATTCATTCACCCCTCCACTTT
TRBJ1-6 | many | TRBV28 | NA | CASSLSRFHWVGNLNSPLHF | TGTGCCAGCAGTTTATCCCGGTTTCATTGGGTAGGGAATTTGAATTCACCCCTCCACTTT
TRBJ2-7 | NA | TRBV20-1 | NA | CSATPITGTHYEQYF | TGCAGTGCAACCCCCATAACGGGGACCCACTACGAGCAGTACTTC
TRBJ1-6 | NA | TRBV7-3 | TRBD1 | CASSYWTGGFSSYNSPLHF | TGTGCCAGCAGCTATTGGACAGGGGGCTTTAGCTCCTATAATTCACCCCTCCACTTT
TRBJ1-6 | NA | TRBV28 | TRBD1 | CASNRDRVNSPDNSPLHF | TGTGCCAGCAACCGGGACAGGGTGAATTCGCCCGATAATTCACCCCTCCACTTT
TRBJ2-1 | NA | TRBV6-2/TRBV6-3 | NA | CASSYQQGSENEQFF | TGTGCCAGCAGTTACCAGCAGGGGAGTGAAAATGAGCAGTTCTTC
TRBJ1-1 | medium-sized | TRBV2 | NA | CASSAGGPLNTEAFF | TGTGCCAGCAGTGCGGGGGGGCCCCTGAACACTGAAGCTTTCTTT
TRBJ1-3 | NA | TRBV7-6 | NA | CASSYTGKHGNTICF | TGTGCCAGCAGCTACACAGGGAAACATGGAAACACCATATGTTTT
TRBJ1-2 | few | TRBV15 | TRBD1 | CATSIVDRGYGYTF | TGTGCCACCAGCATAGTGGACAGGGGCTATGGCTACACCTTC
TRBJ1-2 | NA | TRBV29-1 | TRBD1 | CSVVSDRDSGFYGYTF | TGCAGCGTTGTATCAGACCGGGACAGTGGGTTCTATGGCTACACCTTC